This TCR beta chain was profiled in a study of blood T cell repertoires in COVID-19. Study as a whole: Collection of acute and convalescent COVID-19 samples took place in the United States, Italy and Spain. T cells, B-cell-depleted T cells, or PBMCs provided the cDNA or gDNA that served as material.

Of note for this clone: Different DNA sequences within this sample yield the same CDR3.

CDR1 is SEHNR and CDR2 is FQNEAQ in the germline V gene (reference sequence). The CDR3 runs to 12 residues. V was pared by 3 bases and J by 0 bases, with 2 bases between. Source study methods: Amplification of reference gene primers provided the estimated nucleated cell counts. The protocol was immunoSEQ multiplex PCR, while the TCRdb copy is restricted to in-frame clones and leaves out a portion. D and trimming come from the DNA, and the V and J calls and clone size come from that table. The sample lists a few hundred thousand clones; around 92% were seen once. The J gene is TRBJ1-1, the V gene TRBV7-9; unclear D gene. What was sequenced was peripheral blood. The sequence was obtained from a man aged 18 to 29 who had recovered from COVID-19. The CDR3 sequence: CASSFMNTEAFF. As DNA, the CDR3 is TGTGCCAGCAGCTTCATGAACACTGAAGCTTTCTTT.